A selection of T cell receptor beta chains follows, all from one sample in a study of T cells after yellow fever vaccination. MiXCR, applied by TCRdb to the 5' RACE reads, yields one record per CDR3 protein. Here the sample spans some 300,000 distinct CDR3 sequences, about 10% being singletons. Source: CD4+ T cells sorted from PBMCs, taken 45 days after the yellow fever booster vaccination. These receptors originate from a man aged 18-30 years who received the YFV17D yellow fever vaccine. Both conserved end residues are part of each CDR3. The D gene is left open where the match is weak. Clone size is given for some rows only: seen once, a few or many times, or a class if the clone is expanded.

D,V,size,J,CDR3,DNA
-,TRBV19,many,TRBJ1-5,CASSIQISNQPQHF,TGTGCCAGTAGTATACAGATTAGCAATCAGCCCCAGCATTTT
-,TRBV29-1,few,TRBJ2-7,CSVADQSPYEQYF,TGCAGCGTTGCCGACCAGTCCCCCTACGAGCAGTACTTC
TRBD2,TRBV7-6,few,TRBJ2-7,CASSSRLAGGPGSYEQYF,TGTGCCAGCAGCTCTCGACTAGCGGGGGGGCCAGGCTCCTACGAGCAGTACTTC
-,TRBV6-5,few,TRBJ2-3,CASSYSGTSTDTQYF,TGTGCCAGCAGTTACTCAGGTACCTCCACAGATACGCAGTATTTT
-,TRBV5-5,few,TRBJ1-5,CASSLTGMGNQPQHF,TGTGCCAGCAGCTTGACAGGGATGGGCAATCAGCCCCAGCATTTT
-,TRBV4-3,-,TRBJ1-2,CASSQEPRRNYGYTF,TGCGCCAGCAGCCAAGAACCCAGAAGGAACTATGGCTACACCTTC
-,TRBV5-1,many,TRBJ2-7,CASSLVSGSSYEQYF,TGCGCCAGCAGCTTGGTTAGCGGTAGCTCCTACGAGCAGTACTTC
TRBD2,TRBV5-1,-,TRBJ2-2,CASSLYLAGDTGELFF,TGCGCCAGCAGCTTATACCTAGCGGGAGACACCGGGGAGCTGTTTTTT
-,TRBV6-5,-,TRBJ1-5,CASRSPNQPQHF,TGTGCCAGCAGGTCCCCTAATCAGCCCCAGCATTTT
-,TRBV7-9,few,TRBJ2-7,CASSQPQVGASYEQYF,TGTGCCAGCAGCCAGCCTCAGGTCGGGGCCTCCTACGAGCAGTACTTC
-,TRBV5-4,-,TRBJ2-4,CASSFSGAKNIQYF,TGTGCCAGCAGCTTTTCCGGAGCCAAAAACATTCAGTACTTC
-,TRBV3-1,few,TRBJ1-4,CASSQNRHSEKLFF,TGTGCCAGCAGCCAGAATCGACATTCCGAAAAACTGTTTTTT
-,TRBV5-1,few,TRBJ1-3,CASSPFVGNTIYF,TGCGCCAGCAGCCCCTTTGTGGGAAACACCATATATTTT
-,TRBV9,-,TRBJ1-4,CASSVGGTNEKLFF,TGTGCCAGCAGCGTCGGGGGAACTAATGAAAAACTGTTTTTT
TRBD2,TRBV6-2/TRBV6-3,few,TRBJ2-5,CASARAGVSSGKETQYF,TGTGCCAGCGCAAGGGCTGGAGTGTCTAGCGGAAAAGAGACCCAGTACTTC
-,TRBV28,-,TRBJ1-2,CASLGSHYGYTF,TGTGCCAGCCTCGGGAGCCACTATGGCTACACCTTC
-,TRBV4-3,-,TRBJ1-5,CASSHDATGSNQPQHF,TGCGCCAGCAGCCACGACGCTACAGGGAGCAATCAGCCCCAGCATTTT
-,TRBV6-5,few,TRBJ1-2,CAIRPPGDAGYTF,TGTGCCATACGACCCCCAGGGGACGCAGGCTACACCTTC
TRBD2,TRBV5-6,few,TRBJ2-3,CASSLVLAGGGADTQYF,TGTGCCAGCAGCTTGGTTTTAGCGGGGGGAGGCGCAGATACGCAGTATTTT
-,TRBV5-6,few,TRBJ2-7,CASSLERGAYEQYF,TGTGCCAGCAGCTTGGAAAGGGGGGCCTACGAGCAGTACTTC
TRBD1,TRBV6-5,few,TRBJ1-2,CASSYSIGSQGSYGYTF,TGTGCCAGCAGTTACTCGATTGGGTCACAGGGGAGTTATGGCTACACCTTC
TRBD1,TRBV7-9,few,TRBJ1-5,CASSLSSRGNPQPQHF,TGTGCCAGCAGCTTAAGTTCCAGGGGGAACCCTCAGCCCCAGCATTTT
TRBD1,TRBV18,many,TRBJ2-5,CASSPRTGKGETQYF,TGTGCCAGCTCACCAAGGACAGGGAAAGGAGAGACCCAGTACTTC
-,TRBV18,-,TRBJ2-2,CASSPSGLTGELFF,TGTGCCAGCTCACCATCAGGTCTCACCGGGGAGCTGTTTTTT
TRBD2,TRBV24-1,-,TRBJ2-3,CATSGTSETTQYF,TGTGCCACCTCGGGCACTAGCGAGACTACGCAGTATTTT
TRBD2,TRBV5-1,many,TRBJ2-5,CASSLGLAGGETQYF,TGTGCCAGCAGCCTAGGACTAGCGGGGGGAGAGACCCAGTACTTC
TRBD2,TRBV5-8,-,TRBJ2-3,CASSLGDYTDTQYF,TGTGCCAGCAGCTTGGGGGACTACACAGATACGCAGTATTTT
-,TRBV5-1,few,TRBJ2-1,CASSPPGSRNEQFF,TGCGCCAGCAGCCCCCCAGGGTCCCGGAATGAGCAGTTCTTC
-,TRBV6-6,-,TRBJ2-2,CASSWRGQPNTGELFF,TGTGCCAGCAGTTGGAGAGGACAGCCCAACACCGGGGAGCTGTTTTTT
-,TRBV10-3,few,TRBJ2-5,CAISESGPETQYF,TGTGCCATCAGTGAGTCGGGGCCTGAGACCCAGTACTTC
-,TRBV5-4,-,TRBJ2-7,CASSLAGGRTYEQYF,TGTGCCAGCAGCTTGGCGGGGGGCCGAACCTACGAGCAGTACTTC
-,TRBV6-5,few,TRBJ1-2,CATPLGPGSNGYTF,TGTGCCACCCCCCTGGGCCCGGGTTCGAATGGCTACACCTTC
TRBD1,TRBV9,few,TRBJ1-1,CASSVTGAPFPVEAFF,TGTGCCAGCAGCGTAACAGGGGCCCCCTTTCCAGTTGAGGCTTTCTTT
TRBD2,TRBV29-1,-,TRBJ2-3,CSVAGGHTDTQYF,TGCAGCGTAGCGGGGGGACACACAGATACGCAGTATTTT
-,TRBV12-3/TRBV12-4,-,TRBJ2-2,CASSFAQGRAGELFF,TGTGCCAGCAGTTTCGCTCAGGGGAGGGCCGGGGAGCTGTTTTTT
TRBD1,TRBV18,-,TRBJ1-2,CASSGTGGLEGYTF,TGTGCCAGCTCCGGGACAGGGGGCTTGGAGGGCTACACCTTC
TRBD1,TRBV7-9,few,TRBJ1-1,CASSPINRGGNTEAFF,TGTGCCAGCAGCCCAATTAACAGGGGAGGGAACACTGAAGCTTTCTTT
-,TRBV19,-,TRBJ2-3,CASSINPRVDTQYF,TGTGCCAGTAGTATAAACCCCAGGGTCGATACGCAGTATTTT
TRBD1,TRBV27,many,TRBJ1-2,CASSKNYDRALYGYTF,TGTGCCAGCAGTAAAAATTACGACAGGGCCCTATACGGCTACACCTTC
TRBD1,TRBV6-2/TRBV6-3,few,TRBJ1-5,CASGLGQQNQPQHF,TGTGCCAGCGGCCTGGGACAGCAAAATCAGCCCCAGCATTTT
-,TRBV5-1,few,TRBJ2-1,CASSLGRQGNEQFF,TGCGCCAGCAGCTTGGGGCGCCAGGGTAATGAGCAGTTCTTC
-,TRBV7-8,many,TRBJ2-3,CASSPRGDTQYF,TGTGCCAGCAGCCCAAGGGGAGATACGCAGTATTTT
-,TRBV20-1,-,TRBJ2-2,CSAIGGANTGELFF,TGCAGTGCTATCGGGGGCGCGAACACCGGGGAGCTGTTTTTT
-,TRBV24-1,-,TRBJ2-5,CATSDGETQYF,TGTGCCACCAGTGACGGAGAGACCCAGTACTTC